This T cell receptor beta chain was found in a study of CXCR3-negative and CXCR3-positive naive CD8 T cells. UMI labels and 5' RACE were used to prepare the TRB cDNA libraries. No DNA is given; TCRdb re-called the 5' RACE reads and lists each CDR3 protein once. The data include 85,000 to 130,000 distinct CDR3 sequences; the top ten clones carry over 0.35%. Comments on this clonotype: Its antigen is currently unknown.

General study findings and limits: Cryopreservation partially lowered CXCR3 expression, so most assays used fresh PBMCs. TRB CDR3s of CXCR3-positive naive cells were more hydrophobic than those of CXCR3-negative naive cells.

The sequencing sample was made of naive CXCR3+ CD8+ T cells from blood. As to subset: CD45RO-CCR7+CD27+CD95- naive CD8+ T cells expressing CXCR3 (TNR3+). This clonotype was sampled from a human donor in good health. Some clones in this sample may be carry-over from other donors' samples.

Here the CDR3 reads CSVSQGGDTQYF. The rearrangement uses TRBV29-1 and TRBJ2-3; without DNA, the TCRdb call of TRBD2 cannot be checked. This CDR3 has 12 amino acids. The germline V gene has CDR1 SQVTM and CDR2 ANQGSEA.